This entry describes one TCR beta chain. The germline V gene has CDR1 SGHKS and CDR2 YYEKEE (reference sequence). CDR3 length equals 13 residues. Trimming pared 5 bases from V and 8 bases from J, leaving 13 bases between. TCRdb redid the calling of the reads with MiXCR, one entry per CDR3 protein. The data contain thousands of distinct CDR3 sequences, roughly 15% of them singletons. This sample stems from a study of liver allograft versus peripheral blood T cells. Whole-study context: Comparing T cell receptor repertoires in transplanted livers with those in recipients' peripheral blood was part of the design.

The sequence was collected from a human patient who had a liver transplant. Some of the T cells may derive from the graft donor. This rearrangement joins TRBV5-5 to TRBJ1-4, with D possibly being TRBD1 (5 bases). This chain's CDR3 is CASRFQGDEKLFF. The CDR3 DNA reads TGTGCCAGCAGGTTTCAGGGAGACGAAAAACTGTTTTTT.